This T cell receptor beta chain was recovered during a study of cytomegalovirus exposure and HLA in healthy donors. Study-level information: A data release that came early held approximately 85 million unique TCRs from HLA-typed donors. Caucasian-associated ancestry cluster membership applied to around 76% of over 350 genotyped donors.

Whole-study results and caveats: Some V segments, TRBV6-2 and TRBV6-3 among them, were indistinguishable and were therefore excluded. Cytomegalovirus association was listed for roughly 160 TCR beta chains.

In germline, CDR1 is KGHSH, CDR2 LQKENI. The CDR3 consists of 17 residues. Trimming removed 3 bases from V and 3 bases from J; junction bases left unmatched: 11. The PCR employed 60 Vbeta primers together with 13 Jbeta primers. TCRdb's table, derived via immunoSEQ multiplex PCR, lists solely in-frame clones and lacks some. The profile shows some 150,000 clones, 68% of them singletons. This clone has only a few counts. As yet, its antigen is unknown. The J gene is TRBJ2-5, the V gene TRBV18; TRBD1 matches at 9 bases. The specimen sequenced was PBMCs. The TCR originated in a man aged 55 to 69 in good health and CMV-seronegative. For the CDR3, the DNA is TGTGCCAGCTCACCCCTCCGGGACAGGGACGTTGAAGAGACCCAGTACTTC. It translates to CASSPLRDRDVEETQYF.